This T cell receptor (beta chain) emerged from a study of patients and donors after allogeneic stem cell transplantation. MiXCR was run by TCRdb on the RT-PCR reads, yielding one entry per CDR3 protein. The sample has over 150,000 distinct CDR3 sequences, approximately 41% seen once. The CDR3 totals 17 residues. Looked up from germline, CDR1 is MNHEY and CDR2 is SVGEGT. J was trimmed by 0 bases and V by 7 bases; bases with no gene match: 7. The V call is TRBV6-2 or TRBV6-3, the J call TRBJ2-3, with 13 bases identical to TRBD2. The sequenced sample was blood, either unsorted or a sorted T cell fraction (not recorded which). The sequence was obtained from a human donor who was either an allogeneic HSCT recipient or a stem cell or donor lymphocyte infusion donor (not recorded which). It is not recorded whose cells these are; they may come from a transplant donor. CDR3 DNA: TGTGCCAGCAAGACTAGCGGGAGGCCTACTAGCACAGATACGCAGTATTTT. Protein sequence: CASKTSGRPTSTDTQYF.